This TCR beta chain was identified during a study of blood T cell repertoires in COVID-19. Whole-study context: Samples taken during acute and convalescent COVID-19 were collected in the United States, Italy and Spain. In each case, the material was cDNA or gDNA derived from T cells, B-cell-depleted T cells, or PBMCs.

Original handling: The assay estimated nucleated cells by amplifying reference gene primers. Assay: immunoSEQ multiplex PCR; the TCRdb copy retains only in-frame clones and omits some. V and J calls and clone size are those listed in that table; D and trimming were worked out from the DNA. This sample has some 460,000 clones, with nearly 90% found just once. This CDR3 has 16 amino acids. V was cut by 3 bases and J by 2 bases, with 11 bases left in between. The germline V gene has CDR1 MNHEY and CDR2 SMNVEV (reference sequence). The TCR sequence derives from a woman under 30 with acute COVID-19. The chain combines TRBV27 with TRBJ1-6; D uncertain. The source material was PBMCs or T cells enriched from blood (not recorded which). The DNA for the CDR3 is TGTGCCAGCAGTTTGAAATTACTGACCTATAATTCACCCCTCCACTTT. Its protein product is CASSLKLLTYNSPLHF.